The 29 T cell receptor beta chains below come from one sample, sequenced in a study of T cells in Graves' hyperthyroidism and ophthalmopathy. The CDR3 regions of TCR beta were amplified from RNA transcripts. The study used the HTBI primer set for a first-round RT-PCR of the TCR CDR3. TCRdb analysed the multiplex PCR reads with MiXCR anew, one entry per CDR3 protein. The sample shows over 150,000 distinct CDR3 sequences, less than 20% of them seen only once. The sample consisted of blood. The receptors were gathered from a woman between 50 and 59 years old with Graves' hyperthyroidism.

The rearrangement joins TRBV5-1 to TRBJ1-2, with 7 bases identical to TRBD1. Germline V lookup: CDR1 SGHRS, CDR2 YFSETQ. The CDR3 has 16 amino acids. The J segment lost 0 bases and the V segment lost 2 bases, leaving 7 bases of the junction unmatched. CDR3 DNA: TGCGCCAGCAGCTTCGGAGGGGGCCTTGCTAACTATGGCTACACCTTC. Its translation is CASSFGGGLANYGYTF.

This clonotype has at least ten counts. CDR3 coding DNA: TGTGCCAGCAACGCAGGGTACTATGGCTACACCTTC. It translates to CASNAGYYGYTF. The V and J genes are TRBV6-1 and TRBJ1-2; TRBD1 might be the D (5 bases). Germline CDR1 reads MNHNS; CDR2 reads SASEGT. This CDR3 is 12 amino acids long. The ends were cut back, 7 bases at V and 3 bases at J, with 9 bases in the middle.

This clonotype came up many times. V usage is TRBV29-1 and J usage is TRBJ2-1, with a possible D match to TRBD2 (5 bases). There are 13 residues in the CDR3. V was trimmed by 4 bases and J by 1 base, leaving 8 bases between them. The germline V gene has CDR1 SQVTM and CDR2 ANQGSEA. CDR3: CSVGGSSYNEQFF. CDR3 DNA: TGCAGCGTTGGAGGGAGTTCCTACAATGAGCAGTTCTTC.

This clonotype was observed at least ten times. V is TRBV7-9 and J is TRBJ2-1; 8 bases line up with TRBD2. V dropped 5 bases and J dropped 1; count of bases not matched to a gene: 10. This CDR3 comprises 17 residues. CDR1 and CDR2 from the germline V gene are SEHNR and FQNEAQ (reference sequence). CDR3 in DNA: TGTGCCAGCAGCGGCGACACTAGCGGTACTTCCTACAATGAGCAGTTCTTC. Translating it yields CASSGDTSGTSYNEQFF.

In its sample, this clonotype was seen many times. V usage is TRBV7-9 and J usage is TRBJ1-1; D is perhaps TRBD1 (5 bases). CDR1 SEHNR and CDR2 FQNEAQ come from the germline V gene (reference sequence). The length of the CDR3 is 13 residues. The germline V and J ends were trimmed by 6 bases and 7 bases, with 15 bases remaining between them. CDR3 amino acids: CASSQTGGFEAFF. CDR3 nucleotides: TGTGCCAGCAGTCAAACGGGGGGATTTGAAGCTTTCTTT.

This clonotype was recorded at least ten times. The chain employs TRBV7-2 and TRBJ1-1; no definite D call. Germline V gene data show CDR1 as SGHTA and CDR2 as FQGNSA. The CDR3 has 11 residues. V was trimmed by 5 bases and J by 5 bases, leaving 6 bases between them. CDR3 DNA: TGTGCCAGCAGCCCACAGACTGAAGCTTTCTTT. It translates to CASSPQTEAFF.

Here the CDR3 reads CASSYSNRAYGEQFF. The CDR3 DNA reads TGTGCCAGCAGTTACTCTAATAGGGCCTACGGTGAGCAGTTCTTC. This chain links TRBV6-9 with TRBJ2-1; no reliable D call. The CDR3 has 15 residues. The germline CDR1 and CDR2 sequences are MNHGY and SVAAGI. Trimming left V 3 bases short and J 9 bases short, with 18 bases between.

The table lists this clonotype with many counts. The rearrangement joins TRBV12-3 or TRBV12-4 to TRBJ2-4; D possibly corresponds to TRBD1 (6 bases). Trimming left V 4 bases short and J 1 base short, with 20 bases between. The CDR3 extends over 18 amino acids. The CDR3, as DNA: TGTGCCAGCAGTTCACAGGGACGCGTGGTGGTGGCCAAAAACATTCAGTACTTC. Protein sequence: CASSSQGRVVVAKNIQYF.

This chain uses TRBV7-3 with TRBJ2-5; D gene ambiguous. The germline V gene encodes CDR1 SGHTA and CDR2 FQGTGA. CDR3 length equals 13 residues. With 5 bases removed from V and 1 base from J, the gap between germline ends came to 8 bases. The CDR3 here is CASSDELQETQYF. In nucleotides, the CDR3 is TGTGCCAGCAGCGATGAACTCCAAGAGACCCAGTACTTC.

In its sample, this clonotype was seen many times. J is TRBJ1-6 and V is TRBV19; D remains unclear. Germline V gene sequence: CDR1 LNHDA, CDR2 SQIVND (reference sequence). The CDR3 runs to 18 residues. Trimming took 6 bases from V and 6 from J, leaving 24 bases between them. The CDR3 DNA sequence: TGTGCCAGTAGGAGAAGTACAAGGATCGTGGGAAGTAATTCACCCCTCCACTTT. This gives the protein CASRRSTRIVGSNSPLHF.

In regard to this clonotype: This could be a read error, since a much larger clone is one nucleotide away. The conserved phenylalanine or tryptophan is not found at the CDR3 terminus, so this likely reflects a read error. The gene calls are TRBV5-1 and TRBJ2-1; D might be TRBD1 or TRBD2, each matching 6 bases. V lost 6 bases to trimming and J lost 5 bases, with 15 bases between them. Looked up from germline, CDR1 is SGHRS and CDR2 is YFSETQ. CDR3 length: 14 amino acids. Here the CDR3 DNA reads TGCGCCAGCAACCCGAGGGGGGCCCACAATGAGCAGTTCTGC. Encoded protein: CASNPRGAHNEQFC.

This clonotype was detected many times. V and J are TRBV10-3 and TRBJ2-7; D gene ambiguous. The V gene's germline CDR1 is ENHRY and CDR2 SYGVKD. The length of the CDR3 is 12 residues. Trimming shortened V by 9 bases and J by 5 bases, and 14 bases separated the two germline ends. CDR3 nucleotide sequence: TGTGCCATTACATCAGACACCCACGAGCAGTACTTC. As protein: CAITSDTHEQYF.

This clonotype was recorded many times. This sequence joins TRBV5-4 and TRBJ2-7; 9 bases match TRBD2. V lost 4 bases and J lost 3; bases outside the gene matches: 17. From germline, CDR1 is SGHNT and CDR2 YYREEE (reference sequence). The CDR3 has 18 residues. CDR3 region: CASSRPGLAGNPGYEQYF. The DNA for the CDR3 is TGTGCCAGCAGCAGACCCGGGCTAGCGGGAAATCCGGGCTACGAGCAGTACTTC.

V usage is TRBV20-1 and J usage is TRBJ1-4; maybe TRBD1 (5 bases). The V end lost 0 bases, the J end lost 7 bases, and 21 bases lay between the germline ends. Per germline, CDR1 DFQATT and CDR2 SNEGSKA (reference sequence). The CDR3 loop spans 17 amino acids. The CDR3 nucleotides are TGCAGTGCTAGAGATTCGGGGCCAAAGGCCCAGGGTGAAAAACTGTTTTTT. This encodes CSARDSGPKAQGEKLFF.

In this sample, this clonotype turned up many times. This chain connects TRBV11-2 to TRBJ1-3; no reliable D call. The CDR3 is made up of 16 amino acids. V was clipped by 1 base and J by 0 bases, with 10 bases between them. The germline V gene has CDR1 SGHAT and CDR2 FQNNGV. The CDR3 DNA reads TGTGCCAGCAGCTTAGGGACGCGAACCTCTGGAAACACCATATATTTT. It yields the protein CASSLGTRTSGNTIYF.

The chain employs TRBV28 and TRBJ2-4; D is uncertain. The CDR3 is 16 residues long. The V gene lost 3 bases and the J gene lost 0 bases, with 12 bases spanning the gap. Germline CDR1 MDHEN, CDR2 SYDVKM. In nucleotides, the CDR3 is TGTGCCAGCAGTTTGGTGGCAGCACTAGCCAAAAACATTCAGTACTTC. It yields the protein CASSLVAALAKNIQYF.

This clonotype has ten or more counts. The rearrangement joins TRBV2 to TRBJ2-7; D may be TRBD1 or TRBD2 (6 bases each). Trimming cost V 4 bases and J 4 bases, with 14 bases left between them. The CDR3 totals 14 residues. In germline, CDR1 is SNHLY, CDR2 FYNNEI. CDR3 bases: TGTGCCAGCAGTGGCATACGGGGGCTTTACGAGCAGTACTTC. This gives the protein CASSGIRGLYEQYF.

In this sample, this clonotype turned up a few times. J is TRBJ2-1 and V is TRBV12-3 or TRBV12-4; 11 positions agree with TRBD2. Unmatched junction bases numbered 2, after V lost 3 bases and J lost 1 base. The CDR3 is 16 amino acids. This CDR3 reads CASSFLAGGSYNEQFF. As DNA, the CDR3 is TGTGCCAGCAGTTTCTTAGCGGGAGGGTCCTACAATGAGCAGTTCTTC.

The chain has TRBV29-1 and TRBJ2-2; no reliable D call. From germline, CDR1 is SQVTM and CDR2 ANQGSEA. V shed 0 bases and J shed 1 base, with 9 bases lying between them. The CDR3 is 15 amino acids. CDR3 coding DNA: TGCAGCGTTGAAGATGAGGACCTGAACACCGGGGAGCTGTTTTTT. Translating it yields CSVEDEDLNTGELFF.

This clonotype was recorded many times. The chain is built from TRBV7-6 and TRBJ2-1; D not certain. V was cut by 2 bases and J by 0 bases, with 11 bases left in between. Germline assignment: CDR1 SGHVS and CDR2 FNYEAQ. CDR3 length: 16 residues. CDR3 region: CASSLSASNSYNEQFF. Here the CDR3 DNA reads TGTGCCAGCAGCTTATCAGCGAGTAACTCCTACAATGAGCAGTTCTTC.

This clonotype appeared many times. The V gene is TRBV11-3, the J gene TRBJ2-1, with TRBD2 identical over 12 bases. Losses at the gene ends were 4 bases for V and 5 bases for J; bases not matched to a gene: 3. The CDR3 runs 15 residues. Germline V gene data show CDR1 as SGHNT and CDR2 as YENEEA. CDR3 nucleotide sequence: TGTGCCAGCAGCTCACTAGCGGGAGGAGACAATGAGCAGTTCTTC. Its translation: CASSSLAGGDNEQFF.

This chain links TRBV5-1 with TRBJ2-1; TRBD2 agrees at 11 bases. The germline CDR1 and CDR2 sequences are SGHRS and YFSETQ. The J segment lost 4 bases and the V segment lost 0 bases, leaving 3 bases of the junction unmatched. This CDR3 is built from 16 residues. CDR3 region: CASSLGTSGWYNEQFF. The CDR3 region has the DNA TGCGCCAGCAGCTTGGGGACTAGCGGGTGGTACAATGAGCAGTTCTTC.

This clonotype was seen ten or more times. The V gene is TRBV18, the J gene TRBJ1-1; D is undetermined. Trimming removed 1 base from V and 2 bases from J, with 5 bases in between. From germline, CDR1 is KGHSH and CDR2 LQKENI. The CDR3 covers 13 residues. The CDR3, as DNA: TGTGCCAGCTCACCACAAACCAACACTGAAGCTTTCTTT. The encoded protein is CASSPQTNTEAFF.

The table lists this clonotype with many counts. This chain joins TRBV5-1 and TRBJ2-3, with 8 nucleotides matching TRBD2. Germline V gene sequence: CDR1 SGHRS, CDR2 YFSETQ. The V segment lost 5 bases and the J segment 0 bases; nucleotides outside the gene matches: 8. CDR3 length equals 16 residues. The CDR3 nucleotides are TGCGCCAGCAGGACCGGACTAGCAGCAAGCACAGATACGCAGTATTTT. Its protein product is CASRTGLAASTDTQYF. Supplemented by reference TRBV5-1 and TRBJ2-3, the full variable domain reads KAGVTQTPRYLIKTRGQQVTLSCSPISGHRSVSWYQQTPGQGLQFLFEYFSETQRNKGNFPGRFSGRQFSNSRSEMNVSTLELGDSALYLCASRTGLAASTDTQYFGPGTRLTVL.

In this sample, this clonotype turned up a few times. The rearrangement uses TRBV10-2 and TRBJ2-1; tentative D call: TRBD1 (5 bases). Trimming removed 8 bases from V and 2 bases from J, with 13 bases in between. The CDR3 contains 14 residues. Germline lookup yields CDR1 WSHSY and CDR2 SAAADI. The CDR3 coding sequence is TGCGCCAGCCTGGTGCAGGGCCCCTACAATGAGCAGTTCTTC. Residues: CASLVQGPYNEQFF.

The table lists this clonotype with many counts. The chain has TRBV7-9 and TRBJ1-2, with no clear D. V shed 1 base and J shed 4 bases, with 13 bases lying between them. This CDR3 comprises 15 residues. CDR1 SEHNR and CDR2 FQNEAQ come from the germline V gene (reference sequence). This CDR3 reads CASSLDQAPSYGYTF. CDR3 bases: TGTGCCAGCAGCTTAGATCAGGCCCCATCCTATGGCTACACCTTC.

A word on this clonotype: A read error may account for a junction end that differs from germline. This rearrangement joins TRBV6-1 to TRBJ2-5; possible D gene TRBD2, 5 bases. The CDR3 has 15 residues. Looked up from germline, CDR1 is MNHNS and CDR2 is SASEGT. The CDR3 DNA is TGTGCCAGCGGTGAAGTGGCTAGCCGGAGGGAGACCCAGTACTTC. This gives the protein CASGEVASRRETQYF.

In its sample, this clonotype was seen many times. The chain links TRBV20-1 to TRBJ2-1; 11 bases align to TRBD2. Per germline, CDR1 DFQATT and CDR2 SNEGSKA (reference sequence). The CDR3 extends over 18 amino acids. V trimming: 0 bases; J trimming: 1 base; junction bases outside the gene matches: 8. As DNA, the CDR3 is TGCAGTGCTAGAGATCCGACTAGCGGGGATGTATCCTACAATGAGCAGTTCTTC. It is translated as CSARDPTSGDVSYNEQFF.

The chain uses TRBV7-9 and TRBJ2-1; D tentatively reads TRBD1 or TRBD2 (6 bases each). CDR1 and CDR2 from the germline V gene are SEHNR and FQNEAQ (reference sequence). V was trimmed by 5 bases and J by 2 bases, leaving 19 bases between them. CDR3 length: 17 residues. The CDR3 sequence: CASSHGLGGSPYNEQFF. CDR3 in DNA: TGTGCCAGCAGCCACGGCTTAGGGGGGAGTCCCTACAATGAGCAGTTCTTC. Using reference TRBV7-9 and TRBJ2-1 for the parts outside the CDR3, the full variable domain is DTGVSQNPRHKITKRGQNVTFRCDPISEHNRLYWYRQTLGQGPEFLTYFQNEAQLEKSRLLSDRFSAERPKGSFSTLEIQRTEQGDSAMYLCASSHGLGGSPYNEQFFGPGTRLTVL.